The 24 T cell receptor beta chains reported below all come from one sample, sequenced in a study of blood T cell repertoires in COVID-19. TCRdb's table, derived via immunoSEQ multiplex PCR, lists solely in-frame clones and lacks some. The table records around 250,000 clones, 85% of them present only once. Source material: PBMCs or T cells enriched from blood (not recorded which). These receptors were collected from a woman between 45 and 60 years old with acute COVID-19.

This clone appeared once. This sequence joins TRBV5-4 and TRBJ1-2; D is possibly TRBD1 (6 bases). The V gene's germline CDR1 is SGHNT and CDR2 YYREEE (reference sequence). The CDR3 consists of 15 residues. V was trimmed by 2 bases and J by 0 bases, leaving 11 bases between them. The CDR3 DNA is TGTGCCAGCAGCTTAGGGGGGGCGGCTAACTATGGCTACACCTTC. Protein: CASSLGGAANYGYTF.

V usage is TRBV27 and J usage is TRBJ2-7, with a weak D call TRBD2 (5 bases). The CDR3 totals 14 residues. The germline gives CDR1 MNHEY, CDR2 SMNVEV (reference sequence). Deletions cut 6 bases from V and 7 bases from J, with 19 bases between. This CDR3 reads CASRQGSGSGEQYF. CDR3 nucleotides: TGTGCCAGCAGGCAAGGGTCGGGGTCGGGTGAGCAGTACTTC.

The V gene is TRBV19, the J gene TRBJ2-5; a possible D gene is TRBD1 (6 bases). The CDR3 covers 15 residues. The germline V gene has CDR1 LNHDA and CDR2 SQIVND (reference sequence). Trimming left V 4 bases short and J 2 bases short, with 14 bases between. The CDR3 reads CASSTQGNTQETQYF. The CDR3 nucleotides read TGTGCCAGTAGTACTCAGGGGAACACTCAAGAGACCCAGTACTTC.

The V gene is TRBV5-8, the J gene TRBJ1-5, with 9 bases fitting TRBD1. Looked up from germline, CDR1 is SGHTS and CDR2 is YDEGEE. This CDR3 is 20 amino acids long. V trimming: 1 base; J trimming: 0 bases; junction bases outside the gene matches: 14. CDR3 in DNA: TGTGCCAGCAGCTTGCAACCCTCGGACAGGGGATATTATAGCAATCAGCCCCAGCATTTT. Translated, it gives CASSLQPSDRGYYSNQPQHF. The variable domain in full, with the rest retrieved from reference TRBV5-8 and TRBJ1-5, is EAGVTQSPTHLIKTRGQQATLRCSPISGHTSVYWYQQALGLGLQFLLWYDEGEERNRGNFPPRFSGRQFPNYSSELNVNALELEDSALYLCASSLQPSDRGYYSNQPQHFGDGTRLSIL.

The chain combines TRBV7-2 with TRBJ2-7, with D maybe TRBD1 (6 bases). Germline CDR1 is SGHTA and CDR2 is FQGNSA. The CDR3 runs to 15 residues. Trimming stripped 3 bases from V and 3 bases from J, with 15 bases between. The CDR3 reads CASSLGQGGHYEQYF. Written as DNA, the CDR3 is TGTGCCAGCAGCTTGGGACAAGGGGGACACTACGAGCAGTACTTC.

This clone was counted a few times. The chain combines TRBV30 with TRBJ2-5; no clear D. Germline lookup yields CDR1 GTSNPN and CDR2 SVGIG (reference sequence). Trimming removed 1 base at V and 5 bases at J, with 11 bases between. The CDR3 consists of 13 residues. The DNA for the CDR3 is TGTGCCTGGAGTGGACTGGCAACCGAGACCCAGTACTTC. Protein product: CAWSGLATETQYF.

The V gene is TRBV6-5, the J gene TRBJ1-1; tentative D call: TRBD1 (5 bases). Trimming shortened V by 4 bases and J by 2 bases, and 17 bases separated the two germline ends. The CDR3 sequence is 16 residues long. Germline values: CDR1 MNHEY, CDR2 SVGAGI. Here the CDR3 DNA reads TGTGCCAGCAGTTCCCGCCGGGGGGGTTTCAACACTGAAGCTTTCTTT. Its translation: CASSSRRGGFNTEAFF.

CDR3 coding DNA: TGTGCCAGCAGTGCCTCGGGGGGTCGGAACACTGAAGCTTTCTTT. It specifies CASSASGGRNTEAFF. The chain links TRBV6-4 to TRBJ1-1; D is perhaps TRBD1 (5 bases). The CDR3 runs 15 residues. Deletions cut 4 bases from V and 1 base from J, with 13 bases between. The germline V gene has CDR1 MRHNA and CDR2 SNTAGT.

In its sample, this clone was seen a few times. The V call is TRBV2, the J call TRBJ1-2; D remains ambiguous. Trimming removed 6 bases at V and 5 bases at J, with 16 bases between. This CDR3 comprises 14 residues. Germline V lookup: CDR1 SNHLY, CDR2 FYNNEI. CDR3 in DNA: TGTGCCAGCAGGCCTCCAGGTGCAACTTATGGCTACACCTTC. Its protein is CASRPPGATYGYTF.

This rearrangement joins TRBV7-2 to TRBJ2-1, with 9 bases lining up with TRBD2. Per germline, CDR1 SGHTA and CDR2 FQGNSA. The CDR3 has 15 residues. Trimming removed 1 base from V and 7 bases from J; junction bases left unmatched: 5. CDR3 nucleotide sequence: TGTGCCAGCAGCTTAGTCGCGGGGGGGACTAATGAGCAGTTCTTC. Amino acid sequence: CASSLVAGGTNEQFF.

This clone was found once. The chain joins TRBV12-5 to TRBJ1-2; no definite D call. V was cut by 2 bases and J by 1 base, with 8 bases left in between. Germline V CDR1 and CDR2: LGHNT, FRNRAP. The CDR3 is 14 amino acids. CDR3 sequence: CASGLYADNYGYTF. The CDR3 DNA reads TGTGCTAGTGGTTTGTATGCAGATAACTATGGCTACACCTTC.

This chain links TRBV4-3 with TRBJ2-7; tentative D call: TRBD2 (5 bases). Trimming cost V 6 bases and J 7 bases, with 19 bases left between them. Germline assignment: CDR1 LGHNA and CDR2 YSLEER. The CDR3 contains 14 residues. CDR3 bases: TGCGCCAGCAGGAGTGATAGGGTGACGGGGGAGCAGTACTTC. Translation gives CASRSDRVTGEQYF.

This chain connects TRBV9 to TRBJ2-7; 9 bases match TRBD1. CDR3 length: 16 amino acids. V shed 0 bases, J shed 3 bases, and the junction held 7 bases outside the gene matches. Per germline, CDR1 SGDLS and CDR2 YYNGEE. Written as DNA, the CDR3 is TGTGCCAGCAGCGTAGGCCGGGACAGGGCTAACTACGAGCAGTACTTC. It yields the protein CASSVGRDRANYEQYF.

CDR3 bases: TGCGCCAGCAGCCGAATACAGGGTTCCACTGAAGCTTTCTTT. Amino acid sequence: CASSRIQGSTEAFF. This rearrangement joins TRBV5-1 to TRBJ1-1; D perhaps matches TRBD1 (6 bases). There are 14 residues in the CDR3. Per the germline V gene, CDR1 is SGHRS and CDR2 is YFSETQ. The V end was cut by 4 bases, the J end by 4 bases, with 14 bases between.

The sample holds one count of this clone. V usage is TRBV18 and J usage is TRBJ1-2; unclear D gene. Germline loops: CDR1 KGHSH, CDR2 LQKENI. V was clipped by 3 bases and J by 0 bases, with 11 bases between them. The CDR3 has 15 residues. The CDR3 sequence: CASSPEGAANYGYTF. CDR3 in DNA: TGTGCCAGCTCACCCGAGGGAGCGGCTAACTATGGCTACACCTTC.

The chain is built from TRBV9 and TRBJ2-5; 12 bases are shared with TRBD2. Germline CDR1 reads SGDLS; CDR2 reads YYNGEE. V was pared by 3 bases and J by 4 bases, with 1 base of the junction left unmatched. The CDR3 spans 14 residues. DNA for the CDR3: TGTGCCAGCAGCGCGGGACTAGCGGGAGAGACCCAGTACTTC. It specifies CASSAGLAGETQYF. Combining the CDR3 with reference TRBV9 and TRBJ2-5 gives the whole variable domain DSGVTQTPKHLITATGQRVTLRCSPRSGDLSVYWYQQSLDQGLQFLIQYYNGEERAKGNILERFSAQQFPDLHSELNLSSLELGDSALYFCASSAGLAGETQYFGPGTRLLVL.

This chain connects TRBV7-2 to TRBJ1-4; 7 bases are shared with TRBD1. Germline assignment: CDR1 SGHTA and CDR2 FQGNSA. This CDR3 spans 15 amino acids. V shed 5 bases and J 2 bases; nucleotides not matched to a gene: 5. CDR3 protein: CASSQQGTTNEKLFF. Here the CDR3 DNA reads TGTGCCAGCAGCCAACAGGGGACCACTAATGAAAAACTGTTTTTT. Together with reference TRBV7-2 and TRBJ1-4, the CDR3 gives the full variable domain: GAGVSQSPSNKVTEKGKDVELRCDPISGHTALYWYRQSLGQGLEFLIYFQGNSAPDKSGLPSDRFSAERTGGSVSTLTIQRTQQEDSAVYLCASSQQGTTNEKLFFGSGTQLSVL.

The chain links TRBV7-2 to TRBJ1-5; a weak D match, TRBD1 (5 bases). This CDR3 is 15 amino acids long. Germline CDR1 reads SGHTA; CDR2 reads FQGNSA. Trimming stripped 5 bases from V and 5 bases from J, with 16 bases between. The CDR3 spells CASSESGVSHQPQHF. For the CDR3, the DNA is TGTGCCAGCAGCGAGTCGGGGGTGTCACATCAGCCCCAGCATTTT. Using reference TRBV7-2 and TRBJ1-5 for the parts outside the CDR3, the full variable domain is GAGVSQSPSNKVTEKGKDVELRCDPISGHTALYWYRQSLGQGLEFLIYFQGNSAPDKSGLPSDRFSAERTGGSVSTLTIQRTQQEDSAVYLCASSESGVSHQPQHFGDGTRLSIL.

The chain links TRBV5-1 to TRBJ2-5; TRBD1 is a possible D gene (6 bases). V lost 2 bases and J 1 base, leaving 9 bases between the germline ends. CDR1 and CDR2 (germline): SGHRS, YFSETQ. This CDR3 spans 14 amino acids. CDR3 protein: CASSFQGRQETQYF. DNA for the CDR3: TGCGCCAGCAGCTTTCAGGGGCGCCAAGAGACCCAGTACTTC.

CDR3 sequence reads: CASSPREGNTGELFF. CDR3 nucleotide sequence: TGTGCCAGCTCACCACGCGAGGGAAACACCGGGGAGCTGTTTTTT. The chain uses TRBV18 and TRBJ2-2; the D gene is possibly TRBD2 (5 bases). CDR3 length: 15 residues. V lost 1 base, J lost 2 bases, and 8 bases lay in between. In germline, CDR1 is KGHSH, CDR2 LQKENI.

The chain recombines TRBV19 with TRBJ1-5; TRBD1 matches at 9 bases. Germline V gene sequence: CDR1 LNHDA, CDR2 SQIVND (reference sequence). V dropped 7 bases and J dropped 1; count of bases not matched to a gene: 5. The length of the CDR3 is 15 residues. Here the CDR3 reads CASMTGTGSNQPQHF. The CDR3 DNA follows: TGTGCCAGTATGACCGGGACAGGGAGCAATCAGCCCCAGCATTTT.

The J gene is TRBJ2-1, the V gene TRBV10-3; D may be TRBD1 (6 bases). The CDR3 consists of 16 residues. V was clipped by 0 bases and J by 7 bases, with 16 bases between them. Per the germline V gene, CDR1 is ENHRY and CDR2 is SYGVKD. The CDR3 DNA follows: TGTGCCATCAGTGAGTCATTCCGGGACATTAAAAATGAGCAGTTCTTC. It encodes CAISESFRDIKNEQFF.

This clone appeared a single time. The CDR3 loop reads CASKVGRGMDNEQFF. The CDR3 DNA follows: TGTGCCAGCAAGGTAGGCAGGGGAATGGATAATGAGCAGTTCTTC. This chain uses TRBV27 with TRBJ2-1; D may be TRBD1 (6 bases). V was trimmed by 7 bases and J by 7 bases, leaving 20 bases between them. CDR3 size: 15 residues. Germline values: CDR1 MNHEY, CDR2 SMNVEV (reference sequence).

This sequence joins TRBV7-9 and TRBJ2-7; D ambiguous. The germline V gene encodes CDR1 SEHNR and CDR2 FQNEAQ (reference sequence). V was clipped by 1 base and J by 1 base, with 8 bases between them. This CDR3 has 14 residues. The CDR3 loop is CASSLVAESYEQYF. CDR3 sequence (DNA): TGTGCCAGCAGCTTAGTGGCCGAATCCTACGAGCAGTACTTC.